Listed here is a single T cell receptor (beta chain). The CDR3 totals 14 residues. CDR1 is MNHEY, CDR2 SVGAGI, per germline. Losses at the gene ends were 6 bases for V and 6 bases for J; bases not matched to a gene: 10. This sample was taken from a study of blood T cell repertoires in COVID-19. As processed by the authors: The authors estimated nucleated cell counts from reference gene primer amplification. TCRdb keeps only in-frame clones here, not all; method: immunoSEQ multiplex PCR. V, J and clone size are taken as reported in that table, and D and trimming were inferred from the DNA itself. The table records about 160,000 clones, approximately 80% of them present only once.

Material for sequencing was peripheral blood. The TCR sequence derives from a woman aged 35 to 49 with COVID-19, enrolled during active disease. The gene calls are TRBV6-5 and TRBJ1-2; 7 bases map to TRBD1. CDR3 nucleotides: TGTGCCAGCAGCCCGTTGACAGGGATCCATGGCTACACCTTC. It specifies CASSPLTGIHGYTF.